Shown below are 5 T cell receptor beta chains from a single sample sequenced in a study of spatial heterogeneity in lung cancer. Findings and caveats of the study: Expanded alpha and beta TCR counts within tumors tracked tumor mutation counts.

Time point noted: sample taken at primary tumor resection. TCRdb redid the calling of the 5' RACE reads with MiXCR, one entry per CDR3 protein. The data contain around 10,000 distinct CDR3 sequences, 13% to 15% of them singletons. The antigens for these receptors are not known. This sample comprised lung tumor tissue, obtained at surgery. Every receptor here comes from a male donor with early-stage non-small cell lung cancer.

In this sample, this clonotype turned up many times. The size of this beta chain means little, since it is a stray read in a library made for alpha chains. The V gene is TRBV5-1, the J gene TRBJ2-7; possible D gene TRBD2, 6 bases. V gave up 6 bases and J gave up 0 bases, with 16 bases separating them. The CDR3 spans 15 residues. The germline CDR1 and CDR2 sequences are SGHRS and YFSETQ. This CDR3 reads CASTQEGRSSYEQYF. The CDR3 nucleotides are TGCGCCAGCACTCAGGAGGGTAGGAGCTCCTACGAGCAGTACTTC.

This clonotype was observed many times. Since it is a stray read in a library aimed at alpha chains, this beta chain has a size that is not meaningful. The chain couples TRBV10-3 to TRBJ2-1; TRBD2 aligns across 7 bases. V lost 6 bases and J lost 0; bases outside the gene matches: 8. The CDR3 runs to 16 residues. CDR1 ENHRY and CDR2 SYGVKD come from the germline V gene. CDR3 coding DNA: TGTGCCATCAGAGAGGGCGGGGGAAACTCCTACAATGAGCAGTTCTTC. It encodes CAIREGGGNSYNEQFF.

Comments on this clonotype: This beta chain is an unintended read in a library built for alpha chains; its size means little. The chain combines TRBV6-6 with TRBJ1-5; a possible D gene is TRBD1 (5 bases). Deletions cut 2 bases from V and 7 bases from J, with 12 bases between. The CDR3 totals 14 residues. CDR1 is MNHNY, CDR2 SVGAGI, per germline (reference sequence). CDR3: CASSYGQGGQPQHF. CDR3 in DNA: TGTGCCAGCAGTTACGGGCAGGGTGGCCAGCCCCAGCATTTT.

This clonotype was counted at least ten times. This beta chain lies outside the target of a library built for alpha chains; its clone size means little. The CDR3 spells CASNQQGNNQPQHF. CDR3 DNA sequence: TGTGCCAGCAATCAACAGGGGAACAATCAGCCCCAGCATTTT. The chain joins TRBV2 to TRBJ1-5; TRBD1 matches 7 bases. J gave up 3 bases and V 7 bases, and 6 bases lay outside the gene matches. CDR1 and CDR2 (germline): SNHLY, FYNNEI. CDR3 length equals 14 residues.

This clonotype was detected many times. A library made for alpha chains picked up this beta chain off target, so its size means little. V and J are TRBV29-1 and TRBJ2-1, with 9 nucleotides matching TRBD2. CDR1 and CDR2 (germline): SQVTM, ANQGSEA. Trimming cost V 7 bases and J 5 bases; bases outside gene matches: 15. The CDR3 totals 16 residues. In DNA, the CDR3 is TGCAGCGCGAGAGGACTAGCGCGAGAGATGAACAATGAGCAGTTCTTC. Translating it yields CSARGLAREMNNEQFF.